This T cell receptor (beta chain) was retrieved from a study of T cell responses to AZD1222 COVID-19 vaccine. For the study at large: Second doses that came at about 4 or about 12 weeks were put together.

TCRdb keeps only in-frame clones here, not all; method: immunoSEQ multiplex PCR. The table records some 120,000 clones, 90% of them present only once. The specimen comprised peripheral blood, sampled on day 0 of AZD1222 vaccination. The clonotype comes from an adult in good health.

CDR3 sequence: CASRTLGAYNEQFF. DNA for the CDR3: TGTGCCAGCAGGACCCTAGGAGCCTACAATGAGCAGTTCTTC. This sequence joins TRBV6-5 and TRBJ2-1; D is unclear. Per germline, CDR1 MNHEY and CDR2 SVGAGI. The CDR3 loop spans 14 amino acids. V lost 6 bases, J lost 2 bases, and 11 bases lay in between.